This is a list of T cell receptor beta chains from one sample in a study of breast tumors, draining lymph nodes, adjacent tissues. TCRdb re-called the multiplex PCR reads through MiXCR, storing one row per CDR3 protein. The table has over 60,000 distinct CDR3 sequences, less than 75% seen once. The source material was breast tumor tissue. The source of these receptors is a female donor with breast cancer. Some clones in this sample may be carry-over from other donors' samples. Both conserved end residues are part of each CDR3. The order of the fields is D gene, clone size, V gene, J gene, CDR3 protein, CDR3 DNA. D genes are given only for firm matches. Where a row states a size, it is once, few, many or the class of an expanded clone; other rows omit it.

>TRBD2|-|TRBV6-5|TRBJ2-3
CASMGGVTDTQYF
TGTGCCAGCATGGGGGGGGTGACAGATACGCAGTATTTT
>TRBD2|-|TRBV7-9|TRBJ2-3
CASSFQGLAATDTQYF
TGTGCCAGCAGCTTTCAGGGACTAGCGGCCACAGATACGCAGTATTTT
>-|-|TRBV4-1|TRBJ2-7
CASSQGVLNYEQYF
TGCGCCAGCAGCCAAGGCGTCTTAAACTACGAGCAGTACTTC
>-|-|TRBV7-9|TRBJ2-7
CASSVGPGPYEQYF
TGTGCCAGCAGCGTTGGACCGGGACCCTACGAGCAGTACTTT
>TRBD1|many|TRBV10-3|TRBJ2-1
CAISEGTAYYNEQFF
TGTGCCATCAGTGAGGGGACAGCGTACTACAATGAGCAGTTCTTC
>-|many|TRBV12-3/TRBV12-4|TRBJ1-2
CASSSSGFTIYGYTF
TGTGCCAGCAGTTCCTCAGGATTTACTATCTATGGCTACACCTTC
>TRBD1|-|TRBV20-1|TRBJ1-3
CSARVTGVGGNTIYF
TGCAGTGCTAGAGTGACAGGGGTCGGTGGAAACACCATATATTTT
>-|many|TRBV11-3|TRBJ2-1
CASSTKAGYNEQFF
TGTGCCAGCAGCACTAAGGCAGGGTACAATGAGCAGTTCTTC
>-|many|TRBV9|TRBJ2-2
CASSPDTGELFF
TGTGCCAGCAGCCCAGATACCGGGGAGCTGTTTTTT
>TRBD1|many|TRBV7-8|TRBJ1-1
CASSATGDPVAFF
TGTGCCAGCAGCGCGACAGGGGACCCTGTAGCTTTCTTT
>-|-|TRBV7-2|TRBJ2-3
CASSLDAGTDTQYF
TGTGCCAGCAGCTTAGACGCGGGAACTGATACGCAGTATTTT
>-|many|TRBV6-1|TRBJ2-2
CASGGENGLGELFF
TGTGCCAGCGGAGGGGAGAACGGGCTCGGGGAGCTGTTTTTT
>-|many|TRBV18|TRBJ2-5
CASSPAGFQETQYF
TGTGCCAGCTCACCGGCAGGGTTTCAAGAGACCCAGTACTTC
>TRBD1|-|TRBV6-5|TRBJ2-2
CASSSGGAGELFF
TGTGCCAGCAGTTCAGGGGGCGCCGGGGAGCTGTTTTTT
>TRBD1|many|TRBV20-1|TRBJ2-1
CSAKGGSSHPEQFF
TGCAGTGCAAAAGGGGGCTCATCCCACCCTGAGCAGTTCTTC
>-|-|TRBV7-8|TRBJ2-7
CASSPRGRGRTYEQYF
TGTGCCAGCAGCCCCCGAGGGCGCGGAAGAACCTACGAGCAGTACTTC
>-|many|TRBV3-1|TRBJ2-6
CASSQGLLTGFSGANVLTF
TGTGCCAGCAGCCAAGGGCTGTTGACGGGATTCTCTGGGGCCAACGTCCTGACTTTC
>TRBD2|many|TRBV20-1|TRBJ2-3
CSAGLTSGGPWYF
TGCAGTGCTGGCCTGACTAGCGGGGGCCCTTGGTATTTT
>-|few|TRBV20-1|TRBJ2-7
CSAMTGESSYEQYF
TGCAGTGCCATGACGGGGGAGAGCTCCTACGAGCAGTACTTC
>TRBD1|few|TRBV4-2|TRBJ1-1
CASSQPPGQGKNTEAFF
TGTGCCAGCAGCCAACCTCCGGGACAGGGAAAGAACACTGAAGCTTTCTTT
>TRBD1|-|TRBV11-3|TRBJ1-6
CASSLGQGANSPLHF
TGTGCCAGCAGCTTAGGACAGGGGGCGAATTCACCCCTCCACTTT
>-|-|TRBV28|TRBJ2-3
CASSLVGATRADTRYF
TGTGCCAGCAGTTTAGTGGGGGCTACACGTGCAGATACGCGGTATTTT
>-|-|TRBV7-3|TRBJ1-1
CASSLGGQNTEAFF
TGTGCCAGCAGCTTGGGGGGGCAGAACACTGAAGCTTTCTTT
>-|-|TRBV5-5|TRBJ1-4
CASSLVGGEKLFF
TGTGCCAGCAGCTTGGTGGGCGGGGAAAAACTGTTTTTT
>-|many|TRBV27|TRBJ2-1
CASSYLGLRNEQFF
TGTGCCAGCAGCTATTTAGGACTCCGCAATGAGCAGTTCTTC
>-|-|TRBV7-2|TRBJ2-3
CASSLAQGPDTQYF
TGTGCCAGCAGCTTAGCGCAGGGTCCAGATACGCAGTATTTT
>TRBD2|-|TRBV6-1|TRBJ2-3
CASSEELAGGGDTQYF
TGTGCCAGCAGTGAAGAACTAGCGGGGGGAGGAGATACGCAGTATTTT
>-|-|TRBV2|TRBJ1-3
CASSEDSYSGNTIYF
TGTGCCAGCAGCGAAGACAGTTACTCTGGAAACACCATATATTTT
>-|-|TRBV20-1|TRBJ2-7
CSASLSEYEQYF
TGCAGTGCCTCTCTATCGGAATACGAGCAGTACTTC
>-|few|TRBV6-6|TRBJ2-3
CASSHGPGMGTDTQYF
TGTGCCAGCAGTCACGGGCCGGGTATGGGCACAGATACGCAGTATTTT
>TRBD2|many|TRBV20-1|TRBJ2-7
CSALSGGPREQYF
TGCAGTGCGCTTAGCGGGGGCCCCAGGGAGCAGTACTTC
>TRBD2|-|TRBV5-1|TRBJ2-1
CASSLTSGNNNEQFF
TGCGCCAGCAGCTTAACTAGCGGGAACAACAATGAGCAGTTCTTC
>-|-|TRBV20-1|TRBJ2-3
CSALGPFTDTQYF
TGCAGTGCCCTAGGCCCCTTCACAGATACGCAGTATTTT
>-|-|TRBV7-9|TRBJ1-4
CASSPQGAFYEQYFGEKLFF
-
>-|many|TRBV19|TRBJ1-5
CASSITPRLPDQPQHF
TGTGCCAGTAGTATAACCCCCCGACTCCCAGATCAGCCCCAGCATTTT
>-|many|TRBV3-1|TRBJ2-5
CASSPPGGGAETQYF
TGTGCCAGCAGCCCCCCCGGGGGCGGGGCAGAGACCCAGTACTTC
>TRBD2|-|TRBV2|TRBJ2-5
CASRGTGLAGETQYF
TGTGCCAGCAGGGGTACGGGACTAGCGGGAGAGACCCAGTACTTC